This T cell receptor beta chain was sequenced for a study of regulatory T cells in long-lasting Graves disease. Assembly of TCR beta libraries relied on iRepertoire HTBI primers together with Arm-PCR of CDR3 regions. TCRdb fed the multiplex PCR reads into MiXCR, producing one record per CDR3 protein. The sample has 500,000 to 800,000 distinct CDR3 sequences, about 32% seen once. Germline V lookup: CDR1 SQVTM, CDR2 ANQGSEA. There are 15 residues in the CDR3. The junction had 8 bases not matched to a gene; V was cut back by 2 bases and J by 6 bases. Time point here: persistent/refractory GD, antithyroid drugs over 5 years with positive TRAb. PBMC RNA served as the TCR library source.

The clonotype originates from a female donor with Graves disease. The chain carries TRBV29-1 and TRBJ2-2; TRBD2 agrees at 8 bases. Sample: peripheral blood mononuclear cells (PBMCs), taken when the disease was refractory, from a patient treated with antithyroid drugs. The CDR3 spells CSVERSGIPAGELFF. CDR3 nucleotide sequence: TGCAGCGTTGAACGTAGCGGGATTCCGGCCGGGGAGCTGTTTTTT.